The clone carrying this T cell receptor (beta chain) appeared once. Its matching antigen is unknown. These data are taken from a study of Tregs in tolerant kidney transplant recipients. The length of the CDR3 is 13 residues. Trimming removed 4 bases from V and 4 bases from J, with 9 bases in between. Germline V gene data show CDR1 as SGHRS and CDR2 as YFSETQ. Thawed PBMCs were FACS-sorted into unstimulated CD4+CD25+CD127- regulatory T cells, CD4+CD25- non-regulatory cells, CD4 and CD8 cells. Libraries were prepared by immunoSEQ multiplex PCR; TCRdb keeps only in-frame clonotypes and omits some of them. The repertoire has roughly 250,000 clones, 84% of them found once; the top ten carry around 0.68%. Study-level points and caveats: Biological reproducibility was not directly addressed, but technical replication error appeared minimal. The small number of patients limits these findings pending further validation. Tregs expanded with activated donor B cells seemed most donor-specific.

The chain combines TRBV5-1 with TRBJ1-5; D is undetermined. The clonotype originates from a human donor in good health. Sequencing used CD4+ T cells from blood. The CDR3 sequence: CASSASLNQPQHF. CDR3 sequence (DNA): TGCGCCAGCAGCGCCAGTTTAAATCAGCCCCAGCATTTT.